The count of the clone carrying this T cell receptor beta chain is one. The antigen is unknown. This entry comes from a study of PD-L1 blockade in urothelial cancer. Study details: Men with urothelial cancer arising in the bladder made up most of the 29 patients. Investigators checked blood 3 weeks (second dose) and 6 weeks after treatment start. General study points: Blood TCR clonality below the median before treatment was a predictor of better survival.

Indicated time point: pretreatment peripheral blood. Synthetic templates analogous to TCR were spiked into all PCRs individually. Sequencing used immunoSEQ multiplex PCR; TCRdb keeps in-frame clones, though not all of them. This sample yields roughly 63,000 clones, of which about four fifths are seen a single time; around 5.7% belongs to the top ten. The CDR3 extends over 15 amino acids. Germline CDR1 reads SGDLS; CDR2 reads YYNGEE. The V segment lost 0 bases and the J segment 9 bases; nucleotides outside the gene matches: 7. The V gene is TRBV9, the J gene TRBJ2-2; 8 nucleotides agree with TRBD2. The TCR sequence derives from a man between 65 and 80 years old with urothelial cancer. This specimen consisted of PBMCs, obtained around atezolizumab (anti-PD-L1) treatment. DNA for the CDR3: TGTGCCAGCAGCGTAGAGGGTAGCGGGACCCGGGAGCTGTTTTTT. It codes for CASSVEGSGTRELFF.